The clone carrying this T cell receptor (beta chain) occurred once. These data originate in a study of blood T cell repertoires in COVID-19. Whole-study context: The analysed material was cDNA or gDNA that came from T cells, B-cell-depleted T cells, or PBMCs.

Original data processing: Estimation of nucleated cell counts was performed using reference gene primer amplification. Assay: immunoSEQ multiplex PCR; the TCRdb copy retains only in-frame clones and omits some. V, J and clone size derive from that table, while D and trimming were established from the DNA sequence. This sample has about 330,000 clones, with over 80% found just once. Trimming took 6 bases from V and 7 from J; bases not matched to a gene: 18. The CDR3 runs to 20 residues. CDR1 is MDHEN, CDR2 SYDVKM, per germline. The Seattle patients, enrolled during active infection, were followed longitudinally.

This rearrangement joins TRBV28 to TRBJ2-2, with 15 bases aligning to TRBD2. Sequencing was performed on peripheral blood. This receptor was taken from a man aged 25-40 years with COVID-19, enrolled during active disease. For the CDR3, the DNA is TGTGCCAGCAGCGCAACACTCCGGACTAGCGGGAGGGCCGTCGACGGGGAGCTGTTTTTT. Its protein product is CASSATLRTSGRAVDGELFF.